What follows are 7 T cell receptor beta chains derived from one specimen sequenced in a study of graft-versus-host responses after intestinal transplantation listed by TCRdb under 2021. No antigen has been assigned to these receptors. The label giving this sample's time point can be read as: cells obtained before transplantation from donor or recipient. Receptor libraries were prepared by the immunoSEQ multiplex PCR assay. TCRdb mirrors the immuneACCESS table, restricted to in-frame sequences. Some clones are absent from its copies; in checked studies, under half trace to an unresolved V gene, and the reason for the others is unknown. The sample table contains 96,000 or so clones; only one count was recorded for 80% to 95% of them. The top ten clonotypes cover roughly 0.17% of the sample. Sequences were derived from unstimulated CD4+ T cells sorted from spleen or lymph node cells, sampled before intestinal transplant. All receptors come from a human donor who received an intestinal transplant.

This clone was seen a few times. The CDR3 coding sequence is TGCGCCAGCAGCCAAGACCGGACAGGGGGAGGCTACACCTTC. It encodes CASSQDRTGGGYTF. The chain is built from TRBV4-1 and TRBJ1-2, with 10 positions matching TRBD1. V lost 0 bases to trimming and J lost 8 bases; unmatched junction nucleotides: 3. Germline V gives CDR1 MGHRA, CDR2 YSYEKL. The CDR3 sequence is 14 residues long.

This clone was observed once. V is TRBV7-3 and J is TRBJ2-7; maybe TRBD2 (6 bases). Per the germline V gene, CDR1 is SGHTA and CDR2 is FQGTGA. This CDR3 is built from 15 residues. The V and J ends lost 1 base and 5 bases respectively, with 15 bases between them. CDR3: CASSLIGGKVDEQYF. CDR3 nucleotide sequence: TGTGCCAGCAGCTTAATCGGGGGTAAGGTTGACGAGCAGTACTTC. Complete variable domain (other parts from reference TRBV7-3 and TRBJ2-7): GAGVSQTPSNKVTEKGKYVELRCDPISGHTALYWYRQSLGQGPEFLIYFQGTGAADDSGLPNDRFFAVRPEGSVSTLKIQRTERGDSAVYLCASSLIGGKVDEQYFGPGTRLTVT.

The genes are TRBV10-2 and TRBJ1-4; D is undetermined. Germline V gene data show CDR1 as WSHSY and CDR2 as SAAADI. CDR3 length equals 14 residues. Between the trimmed V and J ends, which lost 3 bases and 8 bases, there was a span of 13 bases. The CDR3 loop is CASSDRREFEKLFF. Here the CDR3 DNA reads TGCGCCAGCAGTGATCGGAGAGAGTTCGAAAAACTGTTTTTT.

The rearrangement links TRBV4-3 to TRBJ1-3; D gene ambiguous. V lost 4 bases to trimming and J lost 0 bases, with 16 bases between them. The CDR3 extends over 17 amino acids. Germline CDR1 and CDR2: LGHNA and YSLEER. The CDR3 DNA follows: TGCGCCAGCAGCCCCGTTTTTTCTTACTACTCTGGAAACACCATATATTTT. This encodes CASSPVFSYYSGNTIYF.

The chain is built from TRBV5-4 and TRBJ2-5, with D maybe TRBD1 (5 bases). Trimming shortened V by 9 bases and J by 4 bases, and 16 bases separated the two germline ends. CDR1 SGHNT and CDR2 YYREEE come from the germline V gene (reference sequence). This CDR3 has 13 residues. The CDR3 nucleotides read TGTGCCATAAAATTGGGGCTATCAGAGACCCAGTACTTC. Translating gives CAIKLGLSETQYF. Filled out from reference TRBV5-4 and TRBJ2-5, the complete variable domain reads ETGVTQSPTHLIKTRGQQVTLRCSSQSGHNTVSWYQQALGQGPQFIFQYYREEENGRGNFPPRFSGLQFPNYSSELNVNALELDDSALYLCAIKLGLSETQYFGPGTRLLVL.

This clone has just one count. This chain connects TRBV2 to TRBJ2-1; TRBD1 aligns across 9 bases. The germline V gene encodes CDR1 SNHLY and CDR2 FYNNEI. Germline trimming cut 6 bases from V and 3 bases from J; bases unmatched to any gene: 9. The CDR3 has 16 residues. CDR3: CASSVQGAIGYNEQFF. In DNA, the CDR3 is TGTGCCAGCAGCGTACAGGGGGCAATCGGCTACAATGAGCAGTTCTTC.

The J gene is TRBJ2-2, the V gene TRBV7-3, with 7 bases lining up with TRBD1. This CDR3 has 14 amino acids. After removal of 5 bases from V and 4 bases from J, the junction contained 4 bases not matched to a gene. Germline-derived CDR1 and CDR2 are SGHTA and FQGTGA. The CDR3 DNA is TGTGCCAGCAGCCCAGGGGGTAGCACCGGGGAGCTGTTTTTT. Translating gives CASSPGGSTGELFF.